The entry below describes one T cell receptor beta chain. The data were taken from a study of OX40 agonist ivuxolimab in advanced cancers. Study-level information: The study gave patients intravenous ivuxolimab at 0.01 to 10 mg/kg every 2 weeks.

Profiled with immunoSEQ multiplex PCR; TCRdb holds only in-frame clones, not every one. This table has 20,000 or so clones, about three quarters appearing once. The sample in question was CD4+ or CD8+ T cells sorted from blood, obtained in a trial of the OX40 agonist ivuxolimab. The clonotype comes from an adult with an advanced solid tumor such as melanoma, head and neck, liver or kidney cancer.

CDR3 sequence (DNA): TGTGCCAGTAGTACCCTAACAGGGGGCGGGGAGACCCAGTACTTC. This codes for CASSTLTGGGETQYF. J is TRBJ2-5 and V is TRBV19, with 9 bases identical to TRBD1. The germline V gene encodes CDR1 LNHDA and CDR2 SQIVND (reference sequence). Trimming removed 4 bases from V and 5 bases from J; junction bases left unmatched: 8. This CDR3 has 15 residues.